This TCR beta chain appears in the sequencing data of a study of blood T cell repertoires in COVID-19. On the study more broadly: The United States, Italy and Spain were the sources of the acute and convalescent COVID-19 samples. Nucleic acid was either cDNA or gDNA, and it came from T cells, B-cell-depleted T cells, or PBMCs.

In the study's own analysis: Nucleated cell counts were estimated from reference gene primer amplification. Sequencing used immunoSEQ multiplex PCR; TCRdb keeps in-frame clones, though not all of them. That table supplies the V and J calls and clone size; D and trimming were determined from the DNA. In the table there are some 50,000 clones, roughly nine tenths of which are singletons. The CDR3 is 18 residues long. Germline CDR1 LNHDA, CDR2 SQIVND (reference sequence). V dropped 5 bases and J dropped 1; count of bases not matched to a gene: 8. The specimen sequenced was peripheral blood. The J gene is TRBJ2-1, the V gene TRBV19; the match to TRBD2 covers 13 bases. The source of this sequence is a woman aged 65 to 85 with active COVID-19. Here the CDR3 DNA reads TGTGCCAGTAGTCTCCGGACTAGCGGGAGTCTTTCCTACAATGAGCAGTTCTTC. Translation gives CASSLRTSGSLSYNEQFF.